This T cell receptor beta chain was obtained from a study of blood T cell repertoires in COVID-19. Study-level background: Nucleic acid was either cDNA or gDNA, and it came from T cells, B-cell-depleted T cells, or PBMCs.

In the authors' methods: For nucleated cells, counts were estimated from reference gene primer amplification. The method was immunoSEQ multiplex PCR; TCRdb's version includes in-frame clones alone and lacks a portion of them. V and J calls and clone size follow that table, whereas D and trimming were derived from the DNA. The table records 95,000 to 120,000 clones, less than 85% of them present only once. With 4 bases clipped from V and 0 bases from J, the junction kept 2 bases outside the gene matches. CDR1 and CDR2 (germline): MDHEN, SYDVKM. The CDR3 is 15 amino acids. Specimen: peripheral blood. This TCR came from a woman aged 35 to 49 with acute or convalescent COVID-19. The J gene is TRBJ1-3, the V gene TRBV28, with 8 positions matching TRBD1. The CDR3 DNA sequence: TGTGCCAGCAGTTCAGGGGGCCTCTCTGGAAACACCATATATTTT. Translating it yields CASSSGGLSGNTIYF.